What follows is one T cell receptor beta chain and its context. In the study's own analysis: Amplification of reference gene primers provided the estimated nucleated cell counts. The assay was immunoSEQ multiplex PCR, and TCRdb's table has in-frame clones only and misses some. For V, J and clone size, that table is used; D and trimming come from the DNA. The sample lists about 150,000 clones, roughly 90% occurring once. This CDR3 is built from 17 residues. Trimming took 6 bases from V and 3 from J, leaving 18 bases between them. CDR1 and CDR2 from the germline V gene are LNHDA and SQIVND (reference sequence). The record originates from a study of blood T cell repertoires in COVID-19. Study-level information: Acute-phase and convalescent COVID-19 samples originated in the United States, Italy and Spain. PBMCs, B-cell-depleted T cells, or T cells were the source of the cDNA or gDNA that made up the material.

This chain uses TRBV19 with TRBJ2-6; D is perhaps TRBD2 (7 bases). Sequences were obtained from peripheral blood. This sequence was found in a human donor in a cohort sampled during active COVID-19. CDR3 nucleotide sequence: TGTGCCAGTAGCACGTGGGGGGGCGCAGGTGGGGCCAACGTCCTGACTTTC. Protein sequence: CASSTWGGAGGANVLTF.